A selection of T cell receptor beta chains follows, all from one sample in a study of cytomegalovirus exposure and HLA in healthy donors. TCRdb's copy holds only in-frame clones and misses some; the assay was immunoSEQ multiplex PCR. The sample has 300,000 to 400,000 clones, nearly 90% seen once. What was sequenced was PBMCs. All receptors derive from a man aged 25 to 45 in good health and CMV-seronegative. Both conserved end residues are part of each CDR3. The order of the fields is V gene, D gene, clone size, J gene, CDR3 DNA, CDR3 protein. A D gene is named only where the DNA matches it firmly. Not all rows give a size; the values are once, few, many and, for expanded clones, a class.

>TRBV2|-|-|TRBJ1-2
TGTGCCATTACTAAAGGAGCAAACTATGGCTACACCTTC
CAITKGANYGYTF
>TRBV13|-|-|TRBJ2-7
TGTGCCAGCAGCCGTTTTGACAGAACCTACGAGCAGTACTTC
CASSRFDRTYEQYF
>TRBV6-5|TRBD2|-|TRBJ2-3
TGTGCCAGCGCCGGGACTAACACAGATACGCAGTATTTT
CASAGTNTDTQYF
>TRBV2|-|once|TRBJ1-6
TGTGCCAGCAAAAGGAGCTCCTATAATTCACCCCTCCACTTT
CASKRSSYNSPLHF
>TRBV7-9|-|-|TRBJ2-5
TGTGCCAGCACGGCAGGGCTCTACCAAGAGACCCAGTACTTC
CASTAGLYQETQYF
>TRBV9|-|-|TRBJ1-3
TGTGCCAGCAGCGTAACAGGTCTGACGGAGGGGCAGAACACCATATATTTT
CASSVTGLTEGQNTIYF
>TRBV6-6|TRBD2|-|TRBJ2-5
TGTGCCAGCATCAGAAGCGGGGGAGAGACCCAGTACTTC
CASIRSGGETQYF
>TRBV7-9|-|-|TRBJ1-1
TGTGCCAGCAGCTTTTTCGCCGGGGGAAACACTGAAGCTTTCTTT
CASSFFAGGNTEAFF
>TRBV10-3|-|-|TRBJ2-7
TGTGCCATCAGTGAGGCAGGGACATCCTACGAGCAGTACTTC
CAISEAGTSYEQYF
>TRBV9|TRBD1|-|TRBJ1-2
TGTGCCAGCAGCGTTTCCCTAGACAGGGACTATGGCTACACCTTC
CASSVSLDRDYGYTF
>TRBV5-4|TRBD2|-|TRBJ2-2
TGTGCCAGCAGCCTCGGACTAGCGGAAAACACCGGGGAGCTGTTTTTT
CASSLGLAENTGELFF
>TRBV6-6|TRBD1|once|TRBJ1-5
TGTGCCAGCAGCCCCCGTGGACAGGGCGGGCAGCCCCAGCATTTT
CASSPRGQGGQPQHF
>TRBV25-1|-|-|TRBJ2-7
TGTGCCAGCAGTGAATCGGAGAGGGCCTCCTACGAGCAGTACTTC
CASSESERASYEQYF
>TRBV6-1|-|-|TRBJ1-5
TGTGCCAGCAGTTCGGGGGGCAATCAGCCCCAGCATTTT
CASSSGGNQPQHF
>TRBV13|TRBD1|-|TRBJ2-5
TGTGCCAGCAGCGCAATCACAGGGGGTGAGACCCAGTACTTC
CASSAITGGETQYF
>TRBV7-9|-|-|TRBJ1-1
TGTGCCAGCCAACTTCGGACTGAAGCTTTCTTT
CASQLRTEAFF
>TRBV7-2|TRBD1|-|TRBJ2-7
TGTGCCAGCAGCCGCGACAGGGGGCGATCCTACGAGCAGTACTTC
CASSRDRGRSYEQYF
>TRBV6-4|TRBD2|-|TRBJ2-1
TGTGCCAGCAGTGACAGAGAAACAGCGGGGGGGCACTACAATGAGCAGTTCTTC
CASSDRETAGGHYNEQFF
>TRBV2|TRBD1|-|TRBJ2-7
TGTGCCAGCAGAGCCTTGGACAGGGTTGGTTACGAGCAGTACTTC
CASRALDRVGYEQYF
>TRBV7-9|-|-|TRBJ1-2
TGTGCCAGCAGCTTTGGGGGGGAGAACTATGGCTACACCTTC
CASSFGGENYGYTF
>TRBV6-1|-|-|TRBJ2-5
TGTGCCAGCAGTGAGCCGCTACAAGAGACCCAGTACTTC
CASSEPLQETQYF
>TRBV9|TRBD1|-|TRBJ2-7
TGTGCCAGCAGCCCCTGGGACAGGGACTACGAGCAGTACTTC
CASSPWDRDYEQYF
>TRBV19|TRBD1|-|TRBJ1-4
TGTGCCAGTACAAGACAGGGCCTCAGGGAAAAACTGTTTTTT
CASTRQGLREKLFF
>TRBV6-1|TRBD2|few|TRBJ2-3
TGTGCCAGTATAATAGCGGGGGGGACAGATACGCAGTATTTT
CASIIAGGTDTQYF
>TRBV20-1|TRBD1|once|TRBJ1-2
TGCAGTGCACGACAGGGGCTGGGCTACACCTTC
CSARQGLGYTF
>TRBV19|-|-|TRBJ1-2
TGTGCCAGTAGGCACTCTCTTGGGGGGTTAATCTATGGCTACACCTTC
CASRHSLGGLIYGYTF
>TRBV15|TRBD1|-|TRBJ2-7
TGTGCCACCAGCAGCGACAGGGCGGGCGAGCAGTACTTC
CATSSDRAGEQYF
>TRBV7-2|TRBD2|once|TRBJ2-7
TGTGCCAGCAGCTTATGGCGGGGGGGAGACGAGCAGTACTTC
CASSLWRGGDEQYF
>TRBV6-1|TRBD2|-|TRBJ2-3
TGTGCCAGCGGACTCAGCGGGGGGGTCGCAGATACGCAGTATTTT
CASGLSGGVADTQYF
>TRBV6-1|TRBD1|-|TRBJ1-5
TGTGCCAGCAGTGCGGGACAGGGGGTATTGAATCAGCCCCAGCATTTT
CASSAGQGVLNQPQHF
>TRBV10-2|-|-|TRBJ2-2
TGCGCCAGCAGTGAGTCTACAGGCGGTTCGAACACCGGGGAGCTGTTTTTT
CASSESTGGSNTGELFF